This note documents a single T cell receptor (beta chain) sequence. Antigen unknown. The data were taken from a study of CD8 T cells in Susac syndrome. The study's findings and limits: The study recognized that its TCR sequencing and HLA analysis covered a relatively small number of individuals.

CD8+ and CD4+ T cells taken from blood had their TCR beta sequenced. Controls comprised healthy donors matched for age and sex. This CDR3 contains 13 residues. Trimming removed 6 bases from V and 4 bases from J, with 15 bases in between. Germline values: CDR1 DFQATT, CDR2 SNEGSKA (reference sequence). Random-hexamer reverse transcription was applied to roughly 0.5 to 1 ug RNA. Each CDR3 protein gets one entry after TCRdb re-called the immunoSEQ multiplex PCR reads with MiXCR. This table holds approximately 170,000 distinct CDR3 sequences, 92% found once. The J gene is TRBJ1-2, the V gene TRBV20-1; D unclear. The source is a human donor in good health. Material: CD4+ T cells from PBMCs. This CDR3 is CSASRRESYGYTF. The CDR3, as DNA: TGCAGTGCGAGTCGACGAGAGTCCTATGGCTACACCTTC.